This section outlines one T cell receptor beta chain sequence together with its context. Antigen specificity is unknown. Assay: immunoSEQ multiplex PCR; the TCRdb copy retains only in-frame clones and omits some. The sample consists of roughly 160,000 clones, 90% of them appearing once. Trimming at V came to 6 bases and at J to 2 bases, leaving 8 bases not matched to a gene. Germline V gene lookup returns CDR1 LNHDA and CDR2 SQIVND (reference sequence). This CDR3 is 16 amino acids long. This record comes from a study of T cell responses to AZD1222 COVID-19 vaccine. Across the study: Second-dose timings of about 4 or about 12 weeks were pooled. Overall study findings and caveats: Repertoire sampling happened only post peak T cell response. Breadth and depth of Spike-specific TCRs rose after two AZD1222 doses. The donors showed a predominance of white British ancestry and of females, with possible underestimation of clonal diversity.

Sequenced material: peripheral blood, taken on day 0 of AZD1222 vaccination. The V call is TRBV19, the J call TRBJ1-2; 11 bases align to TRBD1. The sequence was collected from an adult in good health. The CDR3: CASRPLRDRGNYGYTF. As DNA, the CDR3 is TGTGCCAGTAGACCATTACGGGACAGGGGGAACTATGGCTACACCTTC.